The text below deals with one T cell receptor beta chain. The antigen is undetermined. The PCR used 60 Vbeta and 13 Jbeta primers. Measured with immunoSEQ multiplex PCR; TCRdb has only the in-frame clones, and not every one. The table has 130,000 to 150,000 clones, around 79% seen once. The entry originates in a study of cytomegalovirus exposure and HLA in healthy donors. About the research overall: The Caucasian-associated ancestry cluster contained 81% of the 300 to 400 genotyped donors. Findings of the study overall: Immune exposure data for these donors was limited to CMV serostatus. In vitro testing confirmed a few CMV-associated chains as specific for CMV antigens. In a later analysis, a genetic analysis reported fewer productive-TCR N-insertions in an Asian-associated ancestry cluster than the cohort average.

V lost 0 bases to trimming and J lost 12 bases, with 9 bases between them. Germline CDR1 and CDR2: SGHDN and FVKESK. The CDR3 is 12 residues long. The chain has TRBV14 and TRBJ2-1; D unclear. Sequencing was carried out using PBMCs. The sequence was obtained from a female donor in good health and CMV-seronegative. The CDR3 reads CASSQDSLRQFF. The CDR3 DNA is TGTGCCAGCAGCCAAGATAGCTTAAGGCAGTTCTTC.